A single sample gave rise to the 19 T cell receptor beta chains below, sequenced in a study of glioma-infiltrating T cells after dendritic cell vaccination. Sample time point: after dendritic cell vaccination, including at tumor progression/relapse. Measured with immunoSEQ multiplex PCR; TCRdb has only the in-frame clones, and not every one. The sample yields some 99,000 clones, 80% seen once. Here the sequenced sample was blood, taken after dendritic cell vaccination. All receptors come from a human donor with glioblastoma.

For this clone: At one end, the junction sequence differs from germline, possibly due to a read error. The chain recombines TRBV7-7 with TRBJ2-7; 11 nucleotides line up with TRBD1. Germline V gene sequence: CDR1 SSHAT, CDR2 FNYEAQ (reference sequence). The CDR3 covers 13 residues. CDR3 sequence reads: CASSQGQGDEQYF. CDR3 nucleotides: TGTGCTAGCAGCCAGGGACAGGGGGACGAGCAGTACTTC.

This clone was found a few times. The CDR3 DNA sequence: TGTGCCAGCAGCTTTACAGGGTCAGCGGGAACTGAAGCTTTCTTT. Amino acids: CASSFTGSAGTEAFF. The chain has TRBV7-9 and TRBJ1-1; a weak D match, TRBD1 (6 bases). Germline V lookup: CDR1 SEHNR, CDR2 FQNEAQ (reference sequence). The CDR3 spans 15 residues. The V end lost 3 bases, the J end lost 5 bases, and 16 bases lay between the germline ends.

V usage is TRBV5-3 and J usage is TRBJ1-1; D remains ambiguous. TRBV5-3 is an open reading frame whose function is uncertain. The CDR3 runs 16 residues. Trimming took off 1 base at V and 1 base at J, with 14 bases between the two ends. Here the CDR3 reads CARSLLANGTNTEAFF. The DNA for the CDR3 is TGTGCCAGAAGCTTGCTAGCTAATGGCACGAACACTGAAGCTTTCTTT.

The genes are TRBV6-5 and TRBJ2-1; the D gene is possibly TRBD2 (6 bases). The CDR3 loop spans 12 amino acids. Germline-derived CDR1 and CDR2 are MNHEY and SVGAGI. V lost 10 bases and J 9 bases, leaving 16 bases between the germline ends. The CDR3 reads CATTFGRGEQFF. The CDR3, as DNA: TGTGCCACTACTTTTGGGCGGGGTGAGCAGTTCTTC.

The sample holds a few counts of this clone. The V and J genes are TRBV14 and TRBJ1-3; tentatively, D is TRBD1 (6 bases). The CDR3 covers 17 residues. Trimming shortened V by 0 bases and J by 0 bases, and 12 bases separated the two germline ends. Germline V lookup: CDR1 SGHDN, CDR2 FVKESK. This CDR3 is CASSQDSGRGSGNTIYF. CDR3 in DNA: TGTGCCAGCAGCCAAGATTCGGGCAGGGGCTCTGGAAACACCATATATTTT.

The rearrangement uses TRBV9 and TRBJ1-2; no firm D call. The CDR3 consists of 14 residues. Germline CDR1 is SGDLS and CDR2 is YYNGEE. Trimming removed 0 bases at V and 7 bases at J, with 13 bases between. The CDR3 loop reads CASSVDRRGAGYTF. In DNA, the CDR3 is TGTGCCAGCAGCGTAGATCGACGGGGAGCTGGCTACACCTTC.

The rearrangement joins TRBV6-5 to TRBJ1-3, with TRBD1 matching 7 bases. The germline V gene has CDR1 MNHEY and CDR2 SVGAGI. Trimming cost V 5 bases and J 0 bases; bases outside gene matches: 4. The CDR3 extends over 15 amino acids. The chain's CDR3 is CASSHRQGSGNTIYF. The CDR3 nucleotides read TGTGCCAGCAGTCACCGACAGGGCTCTGGAAACACCATATATTTT.

J is TRBJ2-6 and V is TRBV4-2; TRBD2 matches 12 bases. V gave up 1 base and J gave up 3 bases; unmatched junction bases: 4. CDR3 length: 18 amino acids. Germline V CDR1 and CDR2: LGHNA, YNFKEQ. The CDR3, as DNA: TGTGCCAGCAGCCAAGCGCTAGCGGGGGGGCTTGGGGCCAACGTCCTGACTTTC. This translates into CASSQALAGGLGANVLTF.

The chain combines TRBV5-1 with TRBJ2-1; 9 bases map to TRBD2. The germline CDR1 and CDR2 sequences are SGHRS and YFSETQ. V gave up 2 bases and J gave up 7 bases; unmatched junction bases: 10. This CDR3 contains 16 residues. CDR3 in amino acids: CASSLGLAGRVNEQFF. The CDR3 DNA reads TGCGCCAGCAGCTTAGGTCTAGCGGGAAGGGTAAATGAGCAGTTCTTC.

In its sample, this clone was seen a few times. The chain couples TRBV28 to TRBJ2-7; 7 nucleotides match TRBD1. This CDR3 contains 16 residues. The trim removed 2 bases at V and 3 bases at J, leaving 10 bases unmatched. The V gene's germline CDR1 is MDHEN and CDR2 SYDVKM. DNA of the CDR3: TGTGCCAGCAGTTTACCGGGGACAGAGATTTTCTACGAGCAGTACTTC. This encodes CASSLPGTEIFYEQYF.

The chain uses TRBV6-5 and TRBJ2-5; D remains ambiguous. Germline lookup yields CDR1 MNHEY and CDR2 SVGAGI. CDR3 size: 12 residues. V dropped 6 bases and J dropped 2 bases, with 7 bases sitting between them. The CDR3 sequence: CASRGFQETQYF. In DNA, the CDR3 is TGTGCCAGCAGGGGCTTTCAAGAGACCCAGTACTTC.

The gene calls are TRBV30 and TRBJ1-2, with TRBD1 matching 7 bases. V was pared by 4 bases and J by 4 bases, with 12 bases of the junction left unmatched. The CDR3 extends over 15 amino acids. Per the germline V gene, CDR1 is GTSNPN and CDR2 is SVGIG (reference sequence). The DNA for the CDR3 is TGTGCCTGGATCAGGACGGGACAGACCATCTATGGCTACACCTTC. Protein product: CAWIRTGQTIYGYTF.

The chain is built from TRBV19 and TRBJ2-7; D gene ambiguous. The germline gives CDR1 LNHDA, CDR2 SQIVND (reference sequence). The length of the CDR3 is 14 residues. The CDR3 protein is CASAPGEVGYEQYF. The CDR3 DNA reads TGTGCTTCGGCTCCCGGTGAGGTGGGCTACGAGCAGTACTTC.

The CDR3 DNA reads TGTGCCAGGTTCGAACCGAGGAGGGGCTATGGCTACACCTTC. This codes for CARFEPRRGYGYTF. V is TRBV27 and J is TRBJ1-2; D is perhaps TRBD1 (5 bases). Germline CDR1 MNHEY, CDR2 SMNVEV (reference sequence). The germline V and J ends were trimmed by 9 bases and 4 bases, with 18 bases remaining between them. This CDR3 contains 14 residues.

In this sample, this clone turned up a few times. V usage is TRBV25-1 and J usage is TRBJ1-2, with 9 bases identical to TRBD1. Germline V CDR1 and CDR2: MGHDK, SYGVNS. The CDR3 length is 16 residues. Unmatched junction bases numbered 16, after V lost 1 base and J lost 13 bases. This CDR3 reads CASSEFGTGGGRFLTF. For the CDR3, the DNA is TGTGCCAGCAGTGAATTCGGAACAGGGGGCGGCAGATTCCTCACCTTC.

The rearrangement uses TRBV18 and TRBJ1-1, with D perhaps TRBD1 (5 bases). The germline CDR1 and CDR2 sequences are KGHSH and LQKENI. The ends were cut back, 3 bases at V and 7 bases at J, with 9 bases in the middle. The CDR3 length is 12 residues. The CDR3 DNA is TGTGCCAGCTCACCCCCCGGGGGTGAAGCTTTCTTT. Translated: CASSPPGGEAFF.

This clone was seen a handful of times. This chain uses TRBV5-5 with TRBJ2-7; 9 nucleotides line up with TRBD2. The CDR3 spans 15 residues. CDR1 is SGHKS, CDR2 YYEKEE, per germline (reference sequence). V lost 2 bases, J lost 3 bases, and 6 bases stayed unmatched. CDR3 DNA sequence: TGTGCCAGCAGCTTTCTGGCTAGCGGGAACTACGAGCAGTACTTC. Amino acid sequence: CASSFLASGNYEQYF.

This sequence joins TRBV2 and TRBJ1-1; the match to TRBD1 covers 8 bases. Losses at the gene ends were 2 bases for V and 3 bases for J; bases not matched to a gene: 5. The CDR3 has 15 residues. Per the germline V gene, CDR1 is SNHLY and CDR2 is FYNNEI. CDR3 sequence (DNA): TGTGCCAGCAGTGAACGGGACAGGCGGGACACTGAAGCTTTCTTT. Its translation is CASSERDRRDTEAFF.

This clone was picked up one time. The chain recombines TRBV30 with TRBJ1-2; 9 bases match TRBD1. The J segment lost 8 bases and the V segment lost 3 bases, leaving 13 bases of the junction unmatched. The CDR3 is made up of 15 amino acids. Looked up from germline, CDR1 is GTSNPN and CDR2 is SVGIG (reference sequence). In DNA, the CDR3 is TGTGCCTGGAGGGCAGGGGGACAGGGACGGGGGGGCTACACCTTC. Its protein product is CAWRAGGQGRGGYTF.